These 20 T cell receptor beta chains came from one sample sequenced in a study of vaccination effects on CD4 cells after COVID-19. TCRdb's copy holds only in-frame clones and misses some; the assay was immunoSEQ multiplex PCR. Found here are around 37,000 clones, approximately 75% of them singletons; the top ten hold about 3%. These receptors' antigens are unknown. Isolating CD4+ T cells followed approximately 10 days of culture. The sequencing here drew on CD4+ T cells from PBMCs cultured without peptide, taken before COVID-19 vaccination. Every receptor here comes from a human donor who received a COVID-19 vaccine.

The chain is built from TRBV19 and TRBJ2-4; weak D call: TRBD1 (6 bases). The V gene lost 5 bases and the J gene lost 6 bases, with 14 bases spanning the gap. Germline V lookup: CDR1 LNHDA, CDR2 SQIVND (reference sequence). CDR3 length equals 14 residues. Here the CDR3 reads CASSPDRYGNIQYF. In DNA form, the CDR3 reads TGTGCCAGTAGTCCCGACAGGTACGGAAACATTCAGTACTTC.

This rearrangement joins TRBV3-1 (or the pseudogene TRBV3-2) to TRBJ1-3; D is uncertain. The CDR3 is 14 amino acids. V lost 0 bases, J lost 4 bases, and 7 bases lay in between. CDR1 is LGHDT, CDR2 YNNKEL, per germline (reference sequence). CDR3 coding DNA: TGTGCCAGCAGCCAAGACGTCGCGGGAAACACCATATATTTT. Translating it yields CASSQDVAGNTIYF.

This clone was seen just once. V gene TRBV30 combines with J gene TRBJ1-3; D gene uncertain. Trimming cost V 5 bases and J 4 bases, with 9 bases left between them. CDR1 is GTSNPN and CDR2 is SVGIG in the germline V gene (reference sequence). The CDR3 is 12 amino acids. The chain's CDR3 is CAWVTLGNTIYF. The CDR3 bases are TGTGCCTGGGTAACCTTAGGAAACACCATATATTTT.

The chain uses TRBV6-5 and TRBJ2-2; D is undetermined. Trimming cost V 8 bases and J 3 bases, with 13 bases left between them. This CDR3 has 14 residues. Germline V gene data show CDR1 as MNHEY and CDR2 as SVGAGI. The CDR3 protein is CASLLRVDTGELFF. As DNA, the CDR3 is TGTGCCAGCCTGCTTCGGGTCGACACCGGGGAGCTGTTTTTT.

The rearrangement links TRBV10-3 to TRBJ1-1; TRBD1 might be the D (5 bases). The CDR3 sequence is 16 residues long. The germline V gene has CDR1 ENHRY and CDR2 SYGVKD. V was trimmed by 2 bases and J by 3 bases, leaving 16 bases between them. The DNA for the CDR3 is TGTGCCATCAGTGAGCCAGGGCGCCTAGTTGACACTGAAGCTTTCTTT. This sequence encodes CAISEPGRLVDTEAFF.

The genes are TRBV6-5 and TRBJ2-7; 10 nucleotides agree with TRBD1. V trimming: 7 bases; J trimming: 4 bases; junction bases outside the gene matches: 10. CDR3 size: 15 residues. Germline assignment: CDR1 MNHEY and CDR2 SVGAGI. The CDR3, as DNA: TGTGCCAGCATAGACAGGGGGCGCGGATTATACGAGCAGTACTTC. Residues: CASIDRGRGLYEQYF.

The J gene is TRBJ2-7, the V gene TRBV19, with D maybe TRBD2 (6 bases). There are 16 residues in the CDR3. V was trimmed by 3 bases and J by 4 bases, leaving 19 bases between them. Germline V CDR1 and CDR2: LNHDA, SQIVND (reference sequence). DNA for the CDR3: TGTGCCAGTAGTATCTCCACGACGGGACTTAAGTACGAGCAGTACTTC. Translating it yields CASSISTTGLKYEQYF. Variable domain in full (rest from reference TRBV19 and TRBJ2-7): DGGITQSPKYLFRKEGQNVTLSCEQNLNHDAMYWYRQDPGQGLRLIYYSQIVNDFQKGDIAEGYSVSREKKESFPLTVTSAQKNPTAFYLCASSISTTGLKYEQYFGPGTRLTVT.

This clone has more than one count but fewer than ten. This chain connects TRBV28 to TRBJ1-2, with TRBD1 matching over 7 bases. J lost 8 bases, V lost 10 bases, and 10 bases had no gene match. The CDR3 length is 12 residues. Per the germline V gene, CDR1 is MDHEN and CDR2 is SYDVKM. The CDR3: CAISEGARGYTF. The CDR3 region has the DNA TGTGCCATCTCCGAGGGGGCAAGGGGCTACACCTTC.

V and J are TRBV5-4 and TRBJ2-1; 7 positions match TRBD2. The CDR3 contains 15 residues. Germline values: CDR1 SGHNT, CDR2 YYREEE (reference sequence). The J segment lost 5 bases and the V segment lost 4 bases, leaving 9 bases of the junction unmatched. As DNA, the CDR3 is TGTGCCAGCAGCCCCTGGACTAGAAGGGACAATGAGCAGTTCTTC. Encoded protein: CASSPWTRRDNEQFF. The entire variable domain, with the rest obtained from reference TRBV5-4 and TRBJ2-1, is as follows: ETGVTQSPTHLIKTRGQQVTLRCSSQSGHNTVSWYQQALGQGPQFIFQYYREEENGRGNFPPRFSGLQFPNYSSELNVNALELDDSALYLCASSPWTRRDNEQFFGPGTRLTVL.

The sample holds a few counts of this clone. V usage is TRBV28 and J usage is TRBJ1-2; TRBD1 aligns across 8 bases. Looked up from germline, CDR1 is MDHEN and CDR2 is SYDVKM. The CDR3 is 12 residues long. V lost 8 bases, J lost 3 bases, and 2 bases stayed unmatched. CDR3 loop: CASQTGDYGYTF. The CDR3 nucleotides read TGTGCCAGCCAGACAGGGGACTATGGCTACACCTTC.

This chain links TRBV2 with TRBJ1-2; D is undetermined. The CDR3 extends over 15 amino acids. Germline CDR1 reads SNHLY; CDR2 reads FYNNEI. V lost 6 bases and J lost 1, with 15 bases in between. CDR3 nucleotide sequence: TGTGCCAGCAGGCTAGAGGGAGGCTTTAACTATGGCTACACCTTC. This sequence encodes CASRLEGGFNYGYTF. Using reference TRBV2 and TRBJ1-2 for the parts outside the CDR3, the full variable domain is EPEVTQTPSHQVTQMGQEVILRCVPISNHLYFYWYRQILGQKVEFLVSFYNNEISEKSEIFDDQFSVERPDGSNFTLKIRSTKLEDSAMYFCASRLEGGFNYGYTFGSGTRLTVV.

The V gene is TRBV2, the J gene TRBJ2-1; D tentatively fits TRBD1 or TRBD2 (5 bases each). In germline, CDR1 is SNHLY, CDR2 FYNNEI. The CDR3 has 13 residues. V lost 5 bases, J lost 15 bases, and 20 bases lay in between. The CDR3 nucleotides are TGTGCCAGCAGTCCGAACCCGGGACCAGAGGCGTTCTTC. Translated: CASSPNPGPEAFF. Full variable domain (remainder filled in from reference TRBV2 and TRBJ2-1): EPEVTQTPSHQVTQMGQEVILRCVPISNHLYFYWYRQILGQKVEFLVSFYNNEISEKSEIFDDQFSVERPDGSNFTLKIRSTKLEDSAMYFCASSPNPGPEAFFGPGTRLTVL.

The V and J genes are TRBV14 and TRBJ1-2; D is uncertain. Germline CDR1 is SGHDN and CDR2 is FVKESK. V shed 4 bases and J shed 4 bases, with 10 bases lying between them. The CDR3 spans 13 residues. CDR3 nucleotides: TGTGCCAGCAGCCTGGGCAGTTTCTATGGCTACACCTTC. Translated, it gives CASSLGSFYGYTF.

This sequence joins TRBV6-5 and TRBJ1-1, with 11 bases lining up with TRBD1. V was clipped by 7 bases and J by 4 bases; unmatched bases: 5. CDR3 length equals 14 residues. Per the germline V gene, CDR1 is MNHEY and CDR2 is SVGAGI. This CDR3 reads CASISGTGGTEAFF. The CDR3 coding sequence is TGTGCCAGCATCTCCGGGACAGGGGGCACTGAAGCTTTCTTT.

The chain links TRBV28 to TRBJ1-2, with D perhaps TRBD1 (6 bases). The ends were cut back, 6 bases at V and 5 bases at J, with 13 bases in the middle. Germline V gene sequence: CDR1 MDHEN, CDR2 SYDVKM. The CDR3 is 13 amino acids. CDR3 region: CASRPAGVYGYTF. CDR3 coding DNA: TGTGCCAGCAGACCCGCAGGGGTATATGGCTACACCTTC.

This sequence joins TRBV18 and TRBJ1-1, with D perhaps TRBD1 (5 bases). The germline gives CDR1 KGHSH, CDR2 LQKENI. The length of the CDR3 is 16 residues. Trimming took off 1 base at V and 2 bases at J, with 14 bases between the two ends. For the CDR3, the DNA is TGTGCCAGCTCACCACGACCGGGACGAACCAACACTGAAGCTTTCTTT. Amino acids: CASSPRPGRTNTEAFF.

In nucleotides, the CDR3 is TGTGCCACTACACTAGCGGGAGGCCACAATGAGCAGTTCTTC. Residues: CATTLAGGHNEQFF. The chain has TRBV7-9 and TRBJ2-1, with 12 bases identical to TRBD2. Losses at the gene ends were 10 bases for V and 5 bases for J; bases not matched to a gene: 6. Per germline, CDR1 SEHNR and CDR2 FQNEAQ (reference sequence). The length of the CDR3 is 14 residues.

The V and J genes are TRBV6-8 and TRBJ2-1; tentative D call: TRBD1 (7 bases). Germline lookup yields CDR1 MNHGY and CDR2 SAAAGT. The CDR3 has 15 amino acids. V gave up 2 bases and J gave up 6 bases, with 14 bases separating them. CDR3 protein: CASSYGQGGTNEQFF. CDR3 in DNA: TGTGCCAGCAGTTACGGGCAGGGGGGAACCAATGAGCAGTTCTTC.

This clone was found once. This CDR3 is CASSYNWAPQWPQHF. Here the CDR3 DNA reads TGTGCCAGCAGTTACAATTGGGCTCCCCAATGGCCCCAGCATTTT. The V call is TRBV6-5, the J call TRBJ1-5, with D unresolved. Germline V gene lookup returns CDR1 MNHEY and CDR2 SVGAGI. The ends were cut back, 2 bases at V and 9 bases at J, with 17 bases in the middle. This CDR3 has 15 residues.

The chain employs TRBV3-1 (or the pseudogene TRBV3-2) and TRBJ1-3, with D unresolved. CDR3 length: 17 residues. CDR1 is LGHDT and CDR2 is YNNKEL in the germline V gene (reference sequence). The V end lost 1 base, the J end lost 0 bases, and 13 bases lay between the germline ends. The CDR3 region is CASSQVPFGISGNTIYF. CDR3 coding DNA: TGTGCCAGCAGCCAAGTTCCATTCGGGATCTCTGGAAACACCATATATTTT.